This T cell receptor beta chain emerged from a study of cytomegalovirus exposure and HLA in healthy donors (dated by TCRdb to about 2017). Study-level background: According to an earlier analysis of 587 of the donors, about 179 million T cells yielded roughly 110 million unique TCR beta sequences and 276 Gb of sequence data. Alongside the repertoire data, information on donor age, sex, ethnicity and CMV serostatus was compiled. Using immunosequencing, the study profiled T cell repertoires from approximately 700 subjects and related those repertoires to cytomegalovirus serostatus. To predict cytomegalovirus infection status, the study brought together high-throughput TCR immunosequencing, statistical association of individual TCRs with disease status, and machine learning. All discovery cohort repertoires had been generated on a single sequencing platform. An early release that covered roughly 600 HLA-typed donors contained around 300 gigabases of sequencing data and 80 million or so unique TCR sequences. An earlier analysis of some 500 of the donors applied high-throughput TCR beta sequencing to assess whether each TCR beta V gene segment acted as functional or pseudogenic. The study was designed to test whether signatures of past pathogen exposure could be identified by cataloging public T cell receptors. Rather than using new phenotypic data, the later analysis identified candidate immune exposures from TCR beta sequences and from how often those sequences occurred across donors. Typing coverage varied by locus: roughly 629-640 donors for A, B, C, DRB1 and DQB1; some 520 for DQA1; approximately 610 for DPA1; fewer than 480 for DPB1. Roughly five DR-DQ haplotypes were treated as single units for association and clustering because of strong linkage in the cohort. A later genetic analysis used genome-wide SNP genotypes for 398 of the 666 donors, treating that subset as a discovery cohort. Across approximately 400 genotyped donors of the cohort, an average of approximately 220,000 unique TCR beta nucleotide sequences per donor were sequenced, and roughly 18% of those sequences were non-productive. In addition to the first cohort of several hundred subjects, a separate validation cohort of over 90 different subjects was used. The genetic ancestry cluster associated with self-reported Caucasian donors included 81% of the roughly 410 genotyped donors. In a later analysis, previously published TCR beta repertoires from 666 donors were re-analyzed and high-resolution HLA genotyping was added so that TCR occurrence patterns could be studied. Class I and class II HLA loci were covered by the typing at four-digit resolution. Here is what the overall study found, with its caveats: In the study, about 150 TCR beta chains were listed as associated with cytomegalovirus. Most TCR sequences were observed very rarely across donors, whereas some public TCRs were present in many individuals. Because counts were too low, roughly 18 rarely observed V segments, including chromosome 9 orphons, were left out of the earlier analysis of over 550 of the donors. According to a later analysis, parvovirus B19, influenza, CMV and Epstein-Barr virus appeared linked to several top co-occurrence clusters. The authors suggested that the approach could potentially be extended to other disease states and immunological phenotypes. V-gene and J-gene trimming of TCR beta chains was associated with a missense DCLRE1C variant in a later genetic analysis, and the association was replicated in an independent cohort. Immune exposure information for the cohort was limited to CMV serostatus. A later analysis found that HLA-associated TCR beta chains were more clonally expanded and had lower generation probabilities than equally common non-associated chains. The 87-base-pair reads could not distinguish some IMGT-functional V segments, including TRBV6-2 and TRBV6-3, so those segments were excluded. The sequencing pipeline was judged likely to have produced a cluster of highly shared sequence variants as a technical artifact. A further reported finding was that TCR beta sequences accurately predicted the HLA-A and HLA-B alleles for most subjects in the first cohort. In vitro tests confirmed that a few of the cytomegalovirus-associated TCR beta chains recognize cytomegalovirus antigens. Linkage disequilibrium might explain the correlated functional status among segregating V segments, but an unknown experimental factor could not be ruled out. A later genetic analysis reported fewer N-insertions in productive TCRs among donors in an Asian-associated ancestry cluster than the roughly 640-donor mean. Cytomegalovirus status was reported to be diagnosed by the classifier with high specificity and sensitivity in both the original and validation cohorts. Strong co-occurrence of HLA alleles, especially DR and DQ, made assigning TCR associations to individual alleles difficult. In a later analysis, TCR association rates were found to vary across HLA loci, with the most associated TCRs seen for DRB1 alleles and the fewest for HLA-C alleles. Because HLA typing was missing for some donors at each locus, association tests included only the typed subset. A later analysis found that most CMV-associated TCR beta chains appeared HLA-restricted, with HLA associations seemingly driven largely by CMV exposure. Only TCR beta chains were sequenced in this cohort, and the absence of alpha or paired-chain data limited detectable features. The presence/absence analyses assumed that sequencing depth was roughly uniform across donors, and that assumption may not be true. In an earlier analysis of a few hundred of the donors, most TCR beta V segments were observed in productive rearrangements about 90% or about 30% of the time, broadly matching IMGT annotations. At a false discovery rate of 0.05, a later analysis linked approximately 18,000 TCR beta sequences to specific HLA alleles.

In total, 630 or so healthy bone marrow donors made up the cohort. At the time of sampling, every cohort member was nominally healthy, though immune exposures that went unrecorded were likely present. The donor tested CMV seronegative and was one of the 352 seronegative cohort members. A peripheral blood sample was collected from each donor, and TCR beta sequencing was performed on peripheral blood mononuclear cells. Genomic DNA extraction from the blood cell samples was performed with the Qiagen DNeasy Blood Extraction Kit. The library came from the immunoSEQ multiplex PCR assay. The multiplex PCR relied on a mix of 60 forward primers for TCR Vbeta segments and 13 reverse primers for TCR Jbeta segments. Amplification of the CDR3 region of rearranged TCR beta genes was performed with a multiplex PCR assay on genomic DNA. The amplified TCR beta libraries were sequenced on the Illumina HiSeq System as 87-base-pair reads. From the authors' description of their analysis: A later analysis tallied 75 million to 95 million unique TCR beta chains across the 666 repertoires, and some 10 million of those chains were shared by two or more donors. Raw reads were error-corrected and collapsed into unique sequences by a nearest-neighbor algorithm in which closely related sequences were merged to remove PCR and sequencing errors. Alignment of CDR3 sequences to IMGT reference sequences was used to assign V, D and J gene segments. For a sequence to be retained, at least a six-nucleotide match to both a V gene segment and a J gene segment was required. Rearrangements were called productive when the CDR3 lacked stop codons and stayed in frame with V and J; all others were non-productive. CDR3 was defined by IMGT convention, running from the second conserved V-encoded cysteine to the conserved J-encoded phenylalanine. In an earlier analysis of more than 550 of the donors, sequences lacking an unambiguous match to a single V gene segment were excluded. An earlier analysis of under 750 of the donors called V segments functional above 56.7% productive rearrangements and segregating when the between-donor standard deviation exceeded 5%. A statistical classification framework was built for diagnosing cytomegalovirus status from the catalog of TCR beta chain sequences. A later analysis assigned V and J genes by comparing TCR nucleotide sequences with IMGT/GENE-DB human TR gene sequences. Using the TCRdist pipeline, a later analysis assigned CDR3 sequences along with most-parsimonious VDJ recombination scenarios. A later analysis defined each TCR beta chain by its CDR3 amino acid sequence plus V-gene family, and excluded reads lacking a unique V-gene family. To address suspected cross-contamination and a sequencing artifact, a later analysis removed around 600 highly shared, low-generation-probability nucleotide sequences. In a later analysis, a clonal expansion index was calculated for each public chain from normalized within-repertoire ranks of inferred template counts. Generation probabilities in a later analysis came from a VDJ recombination model fitted to out-of-frame rearrangements, and those results were checked against IGoR. In a later analysis, TCR-TCR, TCR-HLA and TCR-CMV co-occurrence was scored with hypergeometric tests, and a repertoire-size bias correction was applied to TCR pairs. False discovery rates were estimated in a later analysis by permuting HLA or CMV assignments 20 times. In a later analysis, co-occurring TCRs were grouped using DBSCAN, with TCRdist sequence similarity added in when clustering inside HLA-allele-positive subsets. Co-occurrence clustering excluded repertoires with fewer than 30,000 or more than 120,000 public chains, plus five with anomalous nucleotide sharing. Drawn from immuneACCESS, this table holds only the in-frame rearrangements with V and J called that TCRdb kept. Clones are partly lost; checked studies trace under half to an unresolved V gene and leave the rest unexplained. The D gene and trimming were derived from the DNA, and the V and J assignments and clone size from that table. For this sample there are about 120,000 clones; more than 65% appear just once. The ten largest clonotypes hold around 1.5% of the sample.

On this clone itself: Its cognate antigen has yet to be identified. There are no base qualities to consult, and no much larger clone falls within one base.

Trimmed from V: 5 bases; trimmed from J: 8 bases; junction bases lacking a gene match: 7. Via the germline V gene, CDR1 is SGHAT and CDR2 FQNNGV. From the cysteine up to the phenylalanine, the CDR3 has a length of 15 residues. Only the CDR3 DNA stays, 45 bases, in frame from base 1. The receptor was derived from a woman between 18 and 30 years old in good health and CMV-seronegative. Recombination linked TRBV11-2 to TRBJ2-4; the central 12 bases match TRBD2. The sequenced sample consisted of PBMCs. The nucleotide sequence reads TGTGCCAGCAGCCCTCGACTAGCGGGGGAACACATTCAGTACTTC. The encoded protein is CASSPRLAGEHIQYF.